In its sample, the clone carrying this T cell receptor beta chain was seen a few times. Its antigen remains unknown. This sample was included in a study of T-cell reconstitution after alpha-beta-depleted transplantation in children. Whole-study findings and limits: Roughly two months post-transplant, alpha-beta T cells reportedly originated from several hundred graft clones that had expanded.

The library targeted TCRbeta and was prepared with unique molecular identifiers. MiXCR, run by TCRdb on the PCR reads, gives a single entry per CDR3 protein. Of over 450,000 distinct CDR3 sequences in the sample, 10% were seen once. Trimming stripped 8 bases from V and 4 bases from J, with 20 bases between. The CDR3 totals 15 residues. The material sequenced was PBMCs, taken before TCRalphabeta/CD19-depleted stem cell transplant. This clonotype originated in a child aged 2 to 15 with inherited bone marrow failure, due to receive a stem cell transplant. The chain joins TRBV12-3 or TRBV12-4 to TRBJ2-5; D may match TRBD1 or TRBD2 (6 bases each). CDR3 sequence (DNA): TGTGCCAGCGGCACTACACAGGGACTCCGAGAGACCCAGTACTTC. Amino acids: CASGTTQGLRETQYF.